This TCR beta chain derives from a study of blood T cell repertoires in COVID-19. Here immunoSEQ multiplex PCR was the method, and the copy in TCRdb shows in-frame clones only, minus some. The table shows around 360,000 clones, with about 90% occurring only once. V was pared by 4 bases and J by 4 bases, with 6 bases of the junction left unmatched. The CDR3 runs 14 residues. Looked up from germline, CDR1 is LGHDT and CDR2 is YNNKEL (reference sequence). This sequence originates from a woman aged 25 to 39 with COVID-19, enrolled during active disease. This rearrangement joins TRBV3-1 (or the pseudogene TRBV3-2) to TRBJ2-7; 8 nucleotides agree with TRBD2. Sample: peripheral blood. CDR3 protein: CASSPHSGSYEQYF. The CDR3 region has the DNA TGTGCCAGCAGCCCCCACAGCGGGAGTTACGAGCAGTACTTC.